Reported below is one TCR beta chain. As yet, its antigen is unknown. Possible read error: a much larger clone is one base away. This record comes from a study of CD8+CD57+ T cells in acquired aplastic anemia. Study information: DNA from sorted CD4+ and CD8+ cells averaged about 3.2 ug. As sequenced from healthy donors, CD4+ cells averaged about 11 million reads. Points from the study as a whole: With respect to CD8+ Simpson's diversity, patients and controls did not differ significantly. Patients and controls shared approximately 28 CD8+ CDR3 sequences.

Germline CDR1 reads MNHEY; CDR2 reads SVGAGI. The length of the CDR3 is 14 residues. Trimming shortened V by 1 base and J by 7 bases, and 11 bases separated the two germline ends. According to the study, genomic DNA was the template for TCR beta VDJ and CDR3 profiling. TCRdb independently ran MiXCR on the reads; one entry per CDR3 protein. The data show approximately 98,000 distinct CDR3 sequences, around half seen once. The V and J genes are TRBV6-5 and TRBJ1-5; D remains ambiguous. Sequenced: sorted CD4+, CD8+, or CD8+CD57+ T cells (not recorded which) from PBMCs. The TCR sequence derives from a human donor in good health, serving as a control. This chain's CDR3 is CASSYFEGDQPQHF. For the CDR3, the DNA is TGTGCCAGCAGTTACTTCGAGGGTGACCAGCCCCAGCATTTT.